The next 17 T cell receptor beta chains were all read from a single sample in a study of blood T cell repertoires in COVID-19. Assay: immunoSEQ multiplex PCR; the TCRdb copy retains only in-frame clones and omits some. The sample contains about 170,000 clones, roughly 88% of which appear only once. Sequencing was performed on peripheral blood. These receptors originate from a woman aged 55 to 70 with acute or convalescent COVID-19.

The V gene is TRBV7-2, the J gene TRBJ1-5; TRBD1 agrees at 9 bases. From germline, CDR1 is SGHTA and CDR2 FQGNSA. CDR3 size: 15 residues. Unmatched junction bases numbered 5, after V lost 1 base and J lost 7 bases. CDR3 nucleotides: TGTGCCAGCAGCTTAGAGGGACAGGGAGGCCAGCCCCAGCATTTT. Residues: CASSLEGQGGQPQHF. Variable domain in full (rest from reference TRBV7-2 and TRBJ1-5): GAGVSQSPSNKVTEKGKDVELRCDPISGHTALYWYRQSLGQGLEFLIYFQGNSAPDKSGLPSDRFSAERTGGSVSTLTIQRTQQEDSAVYLCASSLEGQGGQPQHFGDGTRLSIL.

This chain links TRBV6-5 with TRBJ1-6; D call uncertain. V was clipped by 2 bases and J by 6 bases, with 8 bases between them. Germline values: CDR1 MNHEY, CDR2 SVGAGI. This CDR3 is 14 amino acids long. The CDR3 DNA reads as TGTGCCAGCAGTTACGTCCCCTTTAATTCACCCCTCCACTTT. This encodes CASSYVPFNSPLHF.

V and J are TRBV11-3 and TRBJ2-3, with 7 bases identical to TRBD1. The CDR3 is 15 amino acids. Germline V gene data show CDR1 as SGHNT and CDR2 as YENEEA. Trimming removed 5 bases from V and 3 bases from J; junction bases left unmatched: 8. CDR3 in amino acids: CASSPTGFRTDTQYF. The DNA of the CDR3 is TGTGCCAGCAGCCCGACAGGGTTTAGAACAGATACGCAGTATTTT. Full variable domain (outside the CDR3, taken from reference TRBV11-3 and TRBJ2-3): EAGVVQSPRYKIIEKKQPVAFWCNPISGHNTLYWYLQNLGQGPELLIRYENEEAVDDSQLPKDRFSAERLKGVDSTLKIQPAELGDSAVYLCASSPTGFRTDTQYFGPGTRLTVL.

The chain combines TRBV6-5 with TRBJ2-7, with 12 positions matching TRBD2. The V and J ends lost 0 bases and 4 bases, in that order; junction bases with no gene match: 4. The germline V gene encodes CDR1 MNHEY and CDR2 SVGAGI. The CDR3 runs 16 residues. CDR3 amino acids: CASSYSPSGGAYEQYF. CDR3 DNA: TGTGCCAGCAGTTACTCTCCTAGCGGGGGGGCTTACGAGCAGTACTTC.

The chain uses TRBV29-1 and TRBJ1-1; D is unclear. This CDR3 is 15 amino acids long. Trimming stripped 5 bases from V and 3 bases from J, with 19 bases between. Looked up from germline, CDR1 is SQVTM and CDR2 is ANQGSEA. CDR3 nucleotide sequence: TGCAGCGTTCAGCGCCAAGGCAGAAGTCACACTGAAGCTTTCTTT. Its protein product is CSVQRQGRSHTEAFF.

This rearrangement joins TRBV18 to TRBJ2-2; D gene ambiguous. CDR3 length: 16 amino acids. Germline CDR1 KGHSH, CDR2 LQKENI. Trimming left V 0 bases short and J 4 bases short, with 12 bases between. CDR3 nucleotides: TGTGCCAGCTCACCACCATCACCGAGGAGCACCGGGGAGCTGTTTTTT. It encodes CASSPPSPRSTGELFF. Based on the CDR3 plus reference TRBV18 and TRBJ2-2, the full variable domain is NAGVMQNPRHLVRRRGQEARLRCSPMKGHSHVYWYRQLPEEGLKFMVYLQKENIIDESGMPKERFSAEFPKEGPSILRIQQVVRGDSAAYFCASSPPSPRSTGELFFGEGSRLTVL.

The chain is built from TRBV10-3 and TRBJ1-5; 9 bases map to TRBD1. Germline values: CDR1 ENHRY, CDR2 SYGVKD. The ends lost 3 bases at V and 6 bases at J; junction bases unmatched: 6. CDR3 length: 15 residues. CDR3 nucleotide sequence: TGTGCCATCAGTGACCCACAGGGGGCCGGTCAGCCCCAGCATTTT. This sequence encodes CAISDPQGAGQPQHF.

The chain carries TRBV6-5 and TRBJ1-2, with D perhaps matching TRBD1 (5 bases). The germline V gene encodes CDR1 MNHEY and CDR2 SVGAGI. This CDR3 region has 15 residues. Trimming took off 2 bases at V and 5 bases at J, with 15 bases between the two ends. The CDR3 region has the DNA TGTGCCAGCAGTTACACAGGACCGAGCAATTATGGCTACACCTTC. Translation: CASSYTGPSNYGYTF.

The chain employs TRBV12-3 or TRBV12-4 and TRBJ2-7; tentatively, D is TRBD2 (7 bases). Between the trimmed V and J ends, which lost 6 bases and 6 bases, there was a span of 15 bases. The CDR3 loop spans 13 amino acids. CDR3 loop: CASSPTGGSEQYF. CDR3 DNA: TGTGCCAGCAGCCCGACGGGGGGCAGCGAGCAGTACTTC.

CDR3 sequence reads: CASRPGTATRSYEQYF. DNA for the CDR3: TGTGCCAGCAGACCTGGGACAGCTACTAGGTCGTACGAGCAGTACTTC. J is TRBJ2-7 and V is TRBV28; 7 positions agree with TRBD1. The trim removed 6 bases at V and 4 bases at J, leaving 15 bases unmatched. CDR1 and CDR2 from the germline V gene are MDHEN and SYDVKM. This CDR3 spans 16 amino acids.

The chain is built from TRBV5-5 and TRBJ2-2; no reliable D call. CDR1 and CDR2 (germline): SGHKS, YYEKEE (reference sequence). V was clipped by 4 bases and J by 6 bases, with 10 bases between them. The CDR3 is 13 amino acids. DNA of the CDR3: TGTGCCAGCAGCAAAAGCTGGTCCGGGGAGCTGTTTTTT. Amino acid sequence: CASSKSWSGELFF.

This clone was seen a handful of times. The J gene is TRBJ1-2, the V gene TRBV9, with 7 bases fitting TRBD1. The CDR3 is 16 amino acids. V was pared by 4 bases and J by 9 bases, with 18 bases of the junction left unmatched. CDR1 and CDR2 (germline): SGDLS, YYNGEE. This CDR3 is CASSPSFQGEVRSYTF. The CDR3 region has the DNA TGTGCCAGCAGCCCCTCATTCCAGGGGGAGGTTCGGAGCTACACCTTC.

The rearrangement joins TRBV5-1 to TRBJ2-5; 8 positions match TRBD2. The germline V gene has CDR1 SGHRS and CDR2 YFSETQ. The ends lost 0 bases at V and 2 bases at J; junction bases unmatched: 6. The CDR3 spans 16 residues. CDR3 protein: CASSLVLAGIQETQYF. Written as DNA, the CDR3 is TGCGCCAGCAGCTTGGTGTTAGCGGGAATACAAGAGACCCAGTACTTC.

The chain employs TRBV6-2 or TRBV6-3 and TRBJ1-5; TRBD1 might be the D (6 bases). The germline V gene has CDR1 MNHEY and CDR2 SVGEGT. Trimming removed 0 bases from V and 6 bases from J, with 12 bases in between. CDR3 length equals 15 residues. The CDR3 here is CASSYSGGGGQPQHF. The CDR3 region has the DNA TGTGCCAGCAGTTACTCAGGGGGAGGGGGTCAGCCCCAGCATTTT.

The chain employs TRBV7-2 and TRBJ2-7, with D possibly matching TRBD2 (6 bases). V was cut by 5 bases and J by 3 bases, with 14 bases left in between. CDR3 length: 14 amino acids. The germline gives CDR1 SGHTA, CDR2 FQGNSA. CDR3 region: CASSPGLGSYEQYF. The CDR3 DNA reads as TGTGCCAGCAGCCCGGGACTCGGTAGCTACGAGCAGTACTTC.

The rearrangement uses TRBV7-9 and TRBJ2-5, with 7 nucleotides matching TRBD2. V shed 1 base, J shed 5 bases, and the junction held 10 bases outside the gene matches. From germline, CDR1 is SEHNR and CDR2 FQNEAQ (reference sequence). The CDR3 length is 16 residues. CDR3 nucleotide sequence: TGTGCCAGCAGCTTAGAAGGCTTGGGGGGGATTGAGACCCAGTACTTC. Translating it yields CASSLEGLGGIETQYF.

This clone has a handful of counts. Written as DNA, the CDR3 is TGCGCCAGCAGCTTCGGGCAGGGTTTCTCCTACAATGAGCAGTTCTTC. Protein: CASSFGQGFSYNEQFF. V gene TRBV5-1 combines with J gene TRBJ2-1; TRBD1 is a possible D gene (5 bases). CDR3 length: 16 residues. Trimming took 2 bases from V and 0 from J, leaving 12 bases between them. Germline V gene lookup returns CDR1 SGHRS and CDR2 YFSETQ.